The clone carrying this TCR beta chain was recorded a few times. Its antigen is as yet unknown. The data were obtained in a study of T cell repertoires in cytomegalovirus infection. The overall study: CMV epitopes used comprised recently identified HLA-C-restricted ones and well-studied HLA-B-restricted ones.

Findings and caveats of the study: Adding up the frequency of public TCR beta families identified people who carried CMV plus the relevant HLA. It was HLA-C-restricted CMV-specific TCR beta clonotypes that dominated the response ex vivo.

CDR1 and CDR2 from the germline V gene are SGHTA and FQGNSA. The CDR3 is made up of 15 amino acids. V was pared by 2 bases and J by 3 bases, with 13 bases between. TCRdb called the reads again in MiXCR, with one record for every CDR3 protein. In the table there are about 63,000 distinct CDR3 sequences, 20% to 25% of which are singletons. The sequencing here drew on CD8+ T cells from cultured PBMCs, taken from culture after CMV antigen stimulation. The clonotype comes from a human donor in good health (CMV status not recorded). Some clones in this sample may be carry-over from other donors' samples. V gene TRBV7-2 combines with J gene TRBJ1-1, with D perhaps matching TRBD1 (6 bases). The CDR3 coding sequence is TGTGCCAGCAGCTTATCGGTAGGGGGACACACTGAAGCTTTCTTT. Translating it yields CASSLSVGGHTEAFF.